At least ten counts were recorded for the clone carrying this TCR beta chain. Its antigen remains unknown. This CDR3 comprises 15 residues. From germline, CDR1 is SGHTA and CDR2 FQGNSA. Between the trimmed V and J ends, which lost 6 bases and 7 bases, there was a span of 16 bases. Recruitment covered hyperthyroidism patients aged 18 to 65 whose new diagnosis was of under 2 months' duration. Uncontrolled infections, pregnancy, lactation or other autoimmune diseases led to patient exclusion. The sample comes from a study of Graves' ophthalmopathy and Graves' hyperthyroidism. Overall study findings and caveats: The blood repertoire also included most expanded thyroid clonotypes above 0.001 frequency. For predicting ophthalmopathy progression, the model had 70.59% sensitivity and approximately 77% specificity.

The study amplified TCR beta CDR3 regions using RNA transcripts. A first-round RT-PCR used HTBI primers, followed by a second-round multiplex PCR. Each CDR3 protein is one row after TCRdb ran MiXCR on the multiplex PCR reads. The table records around 1,200,000 distinct CDR3 sequences, about 36% of them present only once. This rearrangement joins TRBV7-2 to TRBJ1-6; D uncertain. The clonotype was recovered from an adult man with Graves' hyperthyroidism. Sequencing was done on a sample of peripheral blood or thyroid tissue (not recorded which). The CDR3 nucleotides read TGTGCCAGCAGGGTGAGGGTAACGGGGAATTCACCCCTCCACTTT. Protein: CASRVRVTGNSPLHF.